The T cell receptor beta chain under discussion was sequenced for a study of TIL therapy for anti-PD-1-resistant metastatic lung cancer. Study-wide results and limits: TIL clonotype persistence in blood showed no apparent association with response.

With respect to this clone: The antigen remains unidentified.

The immunoSEQ assay was v3. Each library reached roughly 1.9 million read pairs, or about 5-6 million at deep level. TCRdb's table, derived via immunoSEQ multiplex PCR, lists solely in-frame clones and lacks some. The table lists more than 20,000 clones, around 78% of them singletons. Trimming took 1 base from V and 8 from J; bases not matched to a gene: 14. The CDR3 is 18 amino acids. Germline assignment: CDR1 SGHRS and CDR2 YFSETQ. As for time point: pre-treatment sample, taken before nivolumab and TIL therapy. Enrollment ran from October 2017 to early 2020. The chain has TRBV5-1 and TRBJ2-1; 11 bases match TRBD2. This clonotype originated in a person between 25 and 79 years old with non-small cell lung cancer. The source was blood, collected at baseline. For the CDR3, the DNA is TGCGCCAGCAGCTTGCCCCTAGGGCTAGCGGGGGGTCAGGATGAGCAGTTCTTC. Amino acid sequence: CASSLPLGLAGGQDEQFF.